A single T cell receptor (beta chain) is shown here with its context. Its target is unknown. Clones were read by immunoSEQ multiplex PCR, and TCRdb kept only the in-frame ones, dropping some. The data show more than 150,000 clones, over 70% seen once. These data are taken from a study of T cell responses to AZD1222 COVID-19 vaccine. The CDR3 is 16 residues long. Germline V gene lookup returns CDR1 LGHNA and CDR2 YSLEER. Trimming pared 0 bases from V and 3 bases from J, leaving 9 bases between. General study results and limits: Reportedly, close to half of spike-specific TCRs are directed against unmutated variant regions. Repertoire samples came only from after the peak T cell response.

The J gene is TRBJ2-6, the V gene TRBV4-3; D is unclear. The source is an adult in good health. Sequenced here: peripheral blood, sampled on day 0 of MenACWY control vaccination. CDR3 sequence reads: CASSQDLSLGANVLTF. In nucleotides, the CDR3 is TGCGCCAGCAGCCAAGATTTAAGTCTTGGGGCCAACGTCCTGACTTTC.